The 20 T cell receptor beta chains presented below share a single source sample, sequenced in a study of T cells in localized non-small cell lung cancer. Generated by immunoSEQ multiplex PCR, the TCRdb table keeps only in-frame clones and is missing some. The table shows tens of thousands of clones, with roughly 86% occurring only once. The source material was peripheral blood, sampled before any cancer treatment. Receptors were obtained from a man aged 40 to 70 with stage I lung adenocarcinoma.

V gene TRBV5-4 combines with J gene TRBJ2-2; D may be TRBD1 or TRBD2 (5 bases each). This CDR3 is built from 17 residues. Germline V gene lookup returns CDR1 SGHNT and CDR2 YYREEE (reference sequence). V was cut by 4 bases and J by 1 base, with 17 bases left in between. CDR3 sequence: CASSTRTGTQNTGELFF. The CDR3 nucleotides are TGTGCCAGCAGCACAAGGACCGGGACGCAGAACACCGGGGAGCTGTTTTTT.

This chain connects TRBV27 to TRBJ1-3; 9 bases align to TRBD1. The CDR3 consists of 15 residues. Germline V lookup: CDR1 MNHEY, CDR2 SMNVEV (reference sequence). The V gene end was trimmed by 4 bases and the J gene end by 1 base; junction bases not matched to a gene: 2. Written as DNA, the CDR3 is TGTGCCAGCAGTTCCGGGACAGGGTCTGGAAACACCATATATTTT. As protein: CASSSGTGSGNTIYF.

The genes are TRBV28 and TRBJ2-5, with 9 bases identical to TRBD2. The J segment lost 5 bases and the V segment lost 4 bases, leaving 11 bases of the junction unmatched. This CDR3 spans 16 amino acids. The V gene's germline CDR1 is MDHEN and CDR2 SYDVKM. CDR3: CASSYIRGLAGETQYF. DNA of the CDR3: TGTGCCAGCAGTTACATTCGGGGACTAGCAGGGGAGACCCAGTACTTC. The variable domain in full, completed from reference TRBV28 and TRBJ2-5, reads DVKVTQSSRYLVKRTGEKVFLECVQDMDHENMFWYRQDPGLGLRLIYFSYDVKMKEKGDIPEGYSVSREKKERFSLILESASTNQTSMYLCASSYIRGLAGETQYFGPGTRLLVL.

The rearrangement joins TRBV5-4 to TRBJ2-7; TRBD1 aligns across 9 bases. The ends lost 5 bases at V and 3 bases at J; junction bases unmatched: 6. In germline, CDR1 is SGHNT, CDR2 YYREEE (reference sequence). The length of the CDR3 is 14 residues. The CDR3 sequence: CASSSGQGGYEQYF. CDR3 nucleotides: TGTGCCAGCAGTTCGGGACAGGGAGGCTACGAGCAGTACTTC.

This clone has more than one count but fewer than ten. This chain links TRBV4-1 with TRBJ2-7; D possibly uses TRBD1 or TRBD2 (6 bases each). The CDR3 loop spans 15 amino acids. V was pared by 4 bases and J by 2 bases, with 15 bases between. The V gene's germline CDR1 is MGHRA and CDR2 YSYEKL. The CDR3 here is CASSPGVEGPYEQYF. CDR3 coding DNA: TGCGCCAGCAGCCCAGGGGTGGAGGGACCCTACGAGCAGTACTTC.

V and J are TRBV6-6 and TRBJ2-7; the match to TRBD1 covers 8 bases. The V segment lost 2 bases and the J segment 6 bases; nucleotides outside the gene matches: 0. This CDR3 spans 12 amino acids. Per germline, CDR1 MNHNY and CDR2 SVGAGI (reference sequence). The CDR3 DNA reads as TGTGCCAGCAGTTACACAGGGGGCGAGCAGTACTTC. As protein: CASSYTGGEQYF.

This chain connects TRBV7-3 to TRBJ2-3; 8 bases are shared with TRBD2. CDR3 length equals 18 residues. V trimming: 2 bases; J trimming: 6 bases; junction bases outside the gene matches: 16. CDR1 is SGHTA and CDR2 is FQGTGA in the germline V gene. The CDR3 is CASSLRGASGLAWDTQYF. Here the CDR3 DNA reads TGTGCCAGCAGCTTACGCGGGGCTAGCGGGCTTGCCTGGGATACGCAGTATTTT.

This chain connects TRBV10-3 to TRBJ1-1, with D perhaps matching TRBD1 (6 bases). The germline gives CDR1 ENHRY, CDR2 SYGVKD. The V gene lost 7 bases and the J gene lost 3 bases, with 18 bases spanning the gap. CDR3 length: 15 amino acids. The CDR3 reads CAIKVSEGGDTEAFF. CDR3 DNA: TGTGCCATCAAGGTGTCTGAAGGGGGAGACACTGAAGCTTTCTTT.

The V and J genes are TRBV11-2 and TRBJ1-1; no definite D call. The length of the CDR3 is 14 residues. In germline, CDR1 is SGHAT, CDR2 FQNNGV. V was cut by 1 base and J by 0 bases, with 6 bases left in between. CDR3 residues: CASSLALMNTEAFF. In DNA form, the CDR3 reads TGTGCCAGCAGCTTAGCCTTAATGAACACTGAAGCTTTCTTT.

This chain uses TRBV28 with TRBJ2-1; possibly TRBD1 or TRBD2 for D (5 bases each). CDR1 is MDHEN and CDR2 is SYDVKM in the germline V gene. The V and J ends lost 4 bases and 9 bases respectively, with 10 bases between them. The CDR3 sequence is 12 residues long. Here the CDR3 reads CASSWGGFEQFF. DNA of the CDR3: TGTGCCAGCAGTTGGGGCGGGTTTGAGCAGTTCTTC.

CDR3 coding DNA: TGTGCCAGCAGCGCCGGGACTAGCGGGACAGATACGCAGTATTTT. Protein: CASSAGTSGTDTQYF. V is TRBV5-6 and J is TRBJ2-3, with 12 bases fitting TRBD2. The V and J ends lost 4 bases and 3 bases, in that order; junction bases with no gene match: 3. The germline V gene encodes CDR1 SGHDT and CDR2 YYEEEE. The CDR3 is 15 amino acids.

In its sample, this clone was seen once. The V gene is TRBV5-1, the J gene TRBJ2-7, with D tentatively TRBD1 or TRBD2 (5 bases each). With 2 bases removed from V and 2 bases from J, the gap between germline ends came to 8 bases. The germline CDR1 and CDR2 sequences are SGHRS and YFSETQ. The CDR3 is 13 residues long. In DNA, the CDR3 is TGCGCCAGCAGCTTATCGGGGCCCTACGAGCAGTACTTC. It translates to CASSLSGPYEQYF.

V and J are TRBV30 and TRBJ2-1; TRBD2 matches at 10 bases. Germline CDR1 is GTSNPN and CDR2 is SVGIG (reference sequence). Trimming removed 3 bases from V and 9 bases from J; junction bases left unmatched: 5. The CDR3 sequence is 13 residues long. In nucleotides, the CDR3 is TGTGCCTGGAGCGCTAGCGGGAGTGGTGAGCAGTTCTTC. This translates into CAWSASGSGEQFF.

CDR3 sequence: CASSQVVVRGDTEAFF. Written as DNA, the CDR3 is TGTGCCAGCAGCCAAGTTGTAGTCAGGGGAGACACTGAAGCTTTCTTT. The chain employs TRBV4-2 and TRBJ1-1; the D gene is possibly TRBD1 (6 bases). Trimming removed 1 base from V and 3 bases from J, with 15 bases in between. The CDR3 spans 16 residues. CDR1 LGHNA and CDR2 YNFKEQ come from the germline V gene.

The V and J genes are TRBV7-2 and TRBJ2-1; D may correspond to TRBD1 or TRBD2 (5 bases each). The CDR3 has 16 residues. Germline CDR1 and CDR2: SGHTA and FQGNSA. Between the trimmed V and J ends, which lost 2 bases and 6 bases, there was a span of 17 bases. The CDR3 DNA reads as TGTGCCAGCAGCTTAATTGTCAGGGCGAGGGGCAATGAGCAGTTCTTC. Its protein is CASSLIVRARGNEQFF.

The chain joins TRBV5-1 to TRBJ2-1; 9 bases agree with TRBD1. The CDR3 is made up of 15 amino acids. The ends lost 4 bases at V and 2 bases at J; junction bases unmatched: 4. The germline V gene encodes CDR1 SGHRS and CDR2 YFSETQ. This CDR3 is CASSQQGAAYNEQFF. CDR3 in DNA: TGCGCCAGCAGCCAACAGGGGGCCGCCTACAATGAGCAGTTCTTC.

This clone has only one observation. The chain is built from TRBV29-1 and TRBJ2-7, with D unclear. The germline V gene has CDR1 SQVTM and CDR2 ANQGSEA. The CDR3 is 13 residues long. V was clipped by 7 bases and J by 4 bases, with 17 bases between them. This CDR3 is CSGRDQPGYEQYF. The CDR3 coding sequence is TGCAGCGGGAGAGACCAACCCGGGTACGAGCAGTACTTC.

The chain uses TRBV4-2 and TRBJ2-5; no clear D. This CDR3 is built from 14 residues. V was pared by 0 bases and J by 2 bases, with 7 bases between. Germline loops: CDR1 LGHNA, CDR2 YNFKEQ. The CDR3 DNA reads TGTGCCAGCAGCCAAGAACAGAGACAAGAGACCCAGTACTTC. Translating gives CASSQEQRQETQYF.

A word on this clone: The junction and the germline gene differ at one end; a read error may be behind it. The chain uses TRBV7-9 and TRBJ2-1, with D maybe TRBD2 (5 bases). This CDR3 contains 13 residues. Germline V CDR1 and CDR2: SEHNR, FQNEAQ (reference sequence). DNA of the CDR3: TGTGCCAGCAGCTTCGGGGAGCGCGTAATCCCGGTCTTC. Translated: CASSFGERVIPVF.

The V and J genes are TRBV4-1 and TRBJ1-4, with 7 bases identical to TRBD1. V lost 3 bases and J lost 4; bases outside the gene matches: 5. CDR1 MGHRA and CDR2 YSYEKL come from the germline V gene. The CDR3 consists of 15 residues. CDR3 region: CASSQTGQSNEKLFF. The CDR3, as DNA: TGCGCCAGCAGCCAGACGGGACAGAGTAATGAAAAACTGTTTTTT.